This T cell receptor beta chain derives from a study of cytomegalovirus exposure and HLA in healthy donors. Sequencing was performed with immunoSEQ multiplex PCR; in TCRdb, only in-frame clones are kept and a portion is missing. The sample lists 140,000 to 150,000 clones, roughly 87% occurring once. This CDR3 contains 12 residues. The germline V and J ends were trimmed by 6 bases and 4 bases, with 9 bases remaining between them. From germline, CDR1 is MNHEY and CDR2 SVGAGI. The chain has TRBV6-5 and TRBJ1-2; D is ambiguous. Sequenced sample: PBMCs. This clonotype was obtained from a man aged 18 to 35 in good health and CMV-seropositive. DNA for the CDR3: TGTGCCAGCAGCGGACGGGGCTATGGCTACACCTTC. Amino acid sequence: CASSGRGYGYTF.